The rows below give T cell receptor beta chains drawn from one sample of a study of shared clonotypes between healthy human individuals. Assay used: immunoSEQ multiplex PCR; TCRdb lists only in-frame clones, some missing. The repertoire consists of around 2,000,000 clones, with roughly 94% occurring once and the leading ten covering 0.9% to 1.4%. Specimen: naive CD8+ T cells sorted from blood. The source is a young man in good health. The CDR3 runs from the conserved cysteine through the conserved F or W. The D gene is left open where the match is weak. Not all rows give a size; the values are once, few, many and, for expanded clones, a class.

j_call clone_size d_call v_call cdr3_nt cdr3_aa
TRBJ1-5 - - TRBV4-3 TGCGCCAGCAGCCAAGATAGGTCCGCTAGCCAGCCCCAGCATTTT CASSQDRSASQPQHF
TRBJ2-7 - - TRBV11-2 TGTGCCAGCAGCCCAGGGTGGGGGGGCACCTACGAGCAGTACTTC CASSPGWGGTYEQYF
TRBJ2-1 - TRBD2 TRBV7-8 TGTGCCAGCAGCTTAGCCGGACTAGCGGACCTTAATGAGCAGTTCTTC CASSLAGLADLNEQFF
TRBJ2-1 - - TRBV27 TGTGCCAGCAGTCCCCCTGGGGGGCTTTACAATGAGCAGTTCTTC CASSPPGGLYNEQFF
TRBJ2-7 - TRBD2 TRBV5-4 TGTGCCAGCAGCTTGGGAGTGGCGGGAGAAGGGTCCTACGAGCAGTACTTC CASSLGVAGEGSYEQYF
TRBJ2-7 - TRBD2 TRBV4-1 TGCGCCAGCAGCCAAGGACTAGCGGGGGTCCCCTACGAGCAGTACTTC CASSQGLAGVPYEQYF
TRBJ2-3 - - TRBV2 TGTGCCAGCAGTGACCCCGCGGGGAGCCAGGCCACAGATACGCAGTATTTT CASSDPAGSQATDTQYF
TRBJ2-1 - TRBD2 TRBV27 TGTGCCAGCAGTTTCTTCTTTCGGACTAGCGGGATTATCAGCGATGAGCAGTTCTTC CASSFFFRTSGIISDEQFF
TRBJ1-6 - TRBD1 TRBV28 TGTGCCAGCTCCGCCCCGGGACAGGGGTCATCACCCCTCCACTTT CASSAPGQGSSPLHF
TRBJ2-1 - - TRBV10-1 TGCGCCAGCATAAACGTGCTAGCGATACGTAGCTCCTACAATGAGCAGTTCTTC CASINVLAIRSSYNEQFF
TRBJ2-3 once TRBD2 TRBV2 TGTGCCAGCGGCGGGGGTGGTCCCACAGATACGCAGTATTTT CASGGGGPTDTQYF
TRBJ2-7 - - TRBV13 TGTGCCAGCAGCATGGCCGGGGGAAGCTCCTACGAGCAGTACTTC CASSMAGGSSYEQYF
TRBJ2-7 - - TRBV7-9 TGTGCCAGCAGCCAGGGGAGACCTTTTGACGAGCAGTACTTC CASSQGRPFDEQYF
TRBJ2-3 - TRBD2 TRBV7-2 TGTGCCAGCAGCTTAGCTAGGGGACTAGCGGGAGCAGATACGCAGTATTTT CASSLARGLAGADTQYF
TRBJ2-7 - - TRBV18 TGTGCCAGCTCACCGACCGGGGCCTCCTACGAGCAGTACTTC CASSPTGASYEQYF
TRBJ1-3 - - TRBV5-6 TGTGCCAGCAGCTTCGGGAGCTCTGGAAACACCATATATTTT CASSFGSSGNTIYF
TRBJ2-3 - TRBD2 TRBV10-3 TGTGCCATCAGTGCAACTCTAGCGGGGGAGACAGATACGCAGTATTTT CAISATLAGETDTQYF
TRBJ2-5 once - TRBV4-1 TGCGCCAGCAGCCCGGGCGCGGAAGAGACCCAGTACTTC CASSPGAEETQYF
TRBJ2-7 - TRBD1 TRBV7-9 TGTGCCAGCAGCCGATCCGGGGACAGGGGACCCAAGGGGGTGTGGGAGCAGTACTTC CASSRSGDRGPKGVWEQYF